The 22 T cell receptor beta chains in this list originate from one sample, sequenced in a study of T-cell memory formation after mild COVID-19. TCRdb independently ran MiXCR on the 5' RACE reads; one entry per CDR3 protein. Found here are around 200,000 distinct CDR3 sequences, roughly 10% of them singletons; the top ten hold 3%. Sequenced input: PBMCs or a T cell subset sorted from them (not recorded which). The source is a man aged 18-30 years who had mild COVID-19 (a few samples of this study predate the infection). Cell type and time point are not known.

This clonotype was detected many times. The J gene is TRBJ1-4, the V gene TRBV7-9; no clear D. The CDR3 is 14 amino acids. V was shortened by 1 base and J by 3 bases, with 6 bases between the two germline ends. Germline assignment: CDR1 SEHNR and CDR2 FQNEAQ (reference sequence). The CDR3 DNA reads TGTGCCAGCAGCTTAGGCCCAGCTAATGAAAAACTGTTTTTT. Its protein product is CASSLGPANEKLFF.

This clonotype was seen a handful of times. J is TRBJ1-2 and V is TRBV5-1, with D possibly TRBD1 on 5 matching bases. V was cut by 4 bases and J by 4 bases, with 11 bases left in between. Germline assignment: CDR1 SGHRS and CDR2 YFSETQ. This CDR3 is built from 13 residues. The CDR3 reads CASSPGGVYGYTF. The CDR3 nucleotides read TGCGCCAGCAGCCCCGGGGGTGTCTATGGCTACACCTTC.

This clonotype was seen only a few times. The J gene is TRBJ2-1, the V gene TRBV5-1, with 8 nucleotides matching TRBD1. The CDR3 consists of 15 residues. Trimming cost V 4 bases and J 8 bases; bases outside gene matches: 11. Germline CDR1 is SGHRS and CDR2 is YFSETQ. CDR3 amino acids: CASSTGGSISDEQFF. In DNA, the CDR3 is TGCGCCAGCAGCACAGGGGGTTCGATATCCGATGAGCAGTTCTTC.

This clonotype was seen more than once but under ten times. The gene calls are TRBV7-2 and TRBJ2-6; 7 bases line up with TRBD2. Losses at the gene ends were 6 bases for V and 1 base for J; bases not matched to a gene: 15. The CDR3 covers 19 residues. The germline V gene encodes CDR1 SGHTA and CDR2 FQGNSA. CDR3 in amino acids: CASSSPRGGWRSGANVLTF. The CDR3 DNA is TGTGCCAGCAGTTCCCCGCGCGGGGGTTGGAGGTCTGGGGCCAACGTCCTGACTTTC.

V usage is TRBV7-2 and J usage is TRBJ1-1, with a possible D match to TRBD1 (5 bases). V shed 5 bases and J shed 6 bases, with 13 bases lying between them. Germline loops: CDR1 SGHTA, CDR2 FQGNSA. The CDR3 runs to 13 residues. DNA for the CDR3: TGTGCCAGCAGCGCCCGAGGGGCGTCTGAAGCTTTCTTT. Protein sequence: CASSARGASEAFF.

This clonotype was found a few times. V usage is TRBV9 and J usage is TRBJ2-3; no definite D call. The CDR3 covers 12 residues. Germline V gene lookup returns CDR1 SGDLS and CDR2 YYNGEE. V lost 4 bases, J lost 5 bases, and 8 bases lay in between. DNA of the CDR3: TGTGCCAGCAGCTATCGAGGAGATACGCAGTATTTT. Encoded protein: CASSYRGDTQYF.

This clonotype has a handful of counts. The V gene is TRBV7-2, the J gene TRBJ2-2, with TRBD2 matching 15 bases. CDR1 and CDR2 from the germline V gene are SGHTA and FQGNSA. This CDR3 comprises 19 residues. The J segment lost 0 bases and the V segment lost 5 bases, leaving 7 bases of the junction unmatched. CDR3 sequence: CASSPWTSGGAANTGELFF. The CDR3 DNA is TGTGCCAGCAGCCCCTGGACTAGCGGGGGGGCCGCGAACACCGGGGAGCTGTTTTTT. Drawing the rest from reference TRBV7-2 and TRBJ2-2, the complete variable domain is GAGVSQSPSNKVTEKGKDVELRCDPISGHTALYWYRQSLGQGLEFLIYFQGNSAPDKSGLPSDRFSAERTGGSVSTLTIQRTQQEDSAVYLCASSPWTSGGAANTGELFFGEGSRLTVL.

This sequence joins TRBV24-1 and TRBJ2-1; D may be TRBD2 (6 bases). Germline CDR1 is KGHDR and CDR2 is SFDVKD. V was shortened by 4 bases and J by 0 bases, with 12 bases between the two germline ends. The CDR3 loop spans 16 amino acids. The CDR3 DNA reads TGTGCCACCAGTGACATGGGAGGAAACTCCTACAATGAGCAGTTCTTC. As protein: CATSDMGGNSYNEQFF.

In its sample, this clonotype was seen a few times. The chain has TRBV7-2 and TRBJ2-7; D perhaps matches TRBD2 (6 bases). CDR1 and CDR2 from the germline V gene are SGHTA and FQGNSA. The CDR3 is 16 residues long. The V end was cut by 9 bases, the J end by 4 bases, with 25 bases between. Written as DNA, the CDR3 is TGTGCCAGATCCGGGACTCAAGTCCCCTCCCGGTACGAGCAGTACTTC. Protein sequence: CARSGTQVPSRYEQYF.

This clonotype has ten or more counts. This rearrangement joins TRBV5-4 to TRBJ2-2; D is perhaps TRBD1 or TRBD2 (5 bases each). The ends were cut back, 10 bases at V and 6 bases at J, with 25 bases in the middle. The germline V gene encodes CDR1 SGHNT and CDR2 YYREEE (reference sequence). The length of the CDR3 is 16 residues. CDR3 protein: CAVTGAELSSPGELFF. The CDR3 DNA follows: TGTGCCGTCACCGGGGCCGAACTTTCCTCCCCCGGGGAGCTGTTTTTT.

This clonotype was counted a few times. The chain links TRBV3-1 to TRBJ1-2; the match to TRBD1 covers 10 bases. V dropped 4 bases and J dropped 7; count of bases not matched to a gene: 9. In germline, CDR1 is LGHDT, CDR2 YNNKEL (reference sequence). The CDR3 has 15 amino acids. For the CDR3, the DNA is TGTGCCAGCAGCCGAGGACAGGGGGTTGAGGGTGGCTACACCTTC. Translated, it gives CASSRGQGVEGGYTF.

This clonotype was counted at least ten times. This rearrangement joins TRBV5-1 to TRBJ2-7; the match to TRBD1 covers 10 bases. Germline-derived CDR1 and CDR2 are SGHRS and YFSETQ. CDR3 length: 15 amino acids. V was clipped by 7 bases and J by 4 bases; unmatched bases: 11. CDR3 DNA sequence: TGCGCCAGCGCCCGCTCCGGGACAGGGGAGTACGAGCAGTACTTC. Residues: CASARSGTGEYEQYF.

The V and J genes are TRBV7-2 and TRBJ2-3; 8 nucleotides match TRBD2. CDR3 length equals 16 residues. The germline CDR1 and CDR2 sequences are SGHTA and FQGNSA. With V trimmed by 1 base and J by 4 bases, 7 bases remained unmatched. The CDR3 DNA sequence: TGTGCCAGCAGCTTAGGGTCGGGGGGGCTTGCAGATACGCAGTATTTT. As protein: CASSLGSGGLADTQYF.

In its sample, this clonotype was seen many times. The V call is TRBV7-2, the J call TRBJ2-5; possible D gene TRBD2, 6 bases. CDR3 length: 14 amino acids. Germline V lookup: CDR1 SGHTA, CDR2 FQGNSA. With 1 base removed from V and 6 bases from J, the gap between germline ends came to 12 bases. CDR3 sequence reads: CASSLGLAMQTQYF. The CDR3 nucleotides are TGTGCCAGCAGCTTAGGCCTAGCGATGCAGACCCAGTACTTC.

CDR3 region: CASSLGQISYNEQFF. The CDR3 bases are TGCGCCAGCAGCCTGGGACAGATCTCCTACAATGAGCAGTTCTTC. This chain links TRBV5-1 with TRBJ2-1, with 7 bases aligning to TRBD1. The V and J ends lost 4 bases and 0 bases, in that order; junction bases with no gene match: 4. The germline V gene encodes CDR1 SGHRS and CDR2 YFSETQ. The CDR3 spans 15 residues.

This chain links TRBV18 with TRBJ2-3; D is ambiguous. The germline gives CDR1 KGHSH, CDR2 LQKENI. This CDR3 spans 14 amino acids. V lost 3 bases and J 5 bases, leaving 12 bases between the germline ends. In DNA form, the CDR3 reads TGTGCCAGCTCACCCCTATTCGAGGAAGATACGCAGTATTTT. Translation: CASSPLFEEDTQYF.

J is TRBJ1-2 and V is TRBV5-1; 8 positions agree with TRBD1. V lost 0 bases and J lost 8; bases outside the gene matches: 6. Germline V gene lookup returns CDR1 SGHRS and CDR2 YFSETQ. The CDR3 is 14 residues long. The CDR3 protein is CASSLDAGGGGYTF. The CDR3 DNA sequence: TGCGCCAGCAGCTTGGATGCAGGGGGCGGAGGCTACACCTTC.

The chain joins TRBV20-1 to TRBJ2-4, with D tentatively TRBD2 (5 bases). There are 15 residues in the CDR3. The germline V gene has CDR1 DFQATT and CDR2 SNEGSKA (reference sequence). V was cut by 4 bases and J by 0 bases, with 13 bases left in between. CDR3 sequence: CSAKRGFLAKNIQYF. The CDR3 nucleotides are TGCAGTGCTAAACGGGGATTCCTAGCCAAAAACATTCAGTACTTC.

This clonotype was seen more than once but under ten times. The V and J genes are TRBV20-1 and TRBJ1-4, with D unresolved. CDR1 and CDR2 (germline): DFQATT, SNEGSKA (reference sequence). V was clipped by 4 bases and J by 5 bases, with 8 bases between them. This CDR3 contains 12 residues. The DNA for the CDR3 is TGCAGTGCTAAACGGCGGAATGAAAAACTGTTTTTT. Amino acid sequence: CSAKRRNEKLFF.

The chain combines TRBV27 with TRBJ1-5, with 8 bases aligning to TRBD1. This CDR3 has 17 residues. With 4 bases clipped from V and 0 bases from J, the junction kept 8 bases outside the gene matches. CDR1 is MNHEY, CDR2 SMNVEV, per germline (reference sequence). This CDR3 reads CASSSGTGMDSNQPQHF. CDR3 DNA: TGTGCCAGCAGTTCCGGGACAGGTATGGATAGCAATCAGCCCCAGCATTTT.

This clonotype was observed a few times. The rearrangement uses TRBV7-9 and TRBJ2-7; D is perhaps TRBD1 or TRBD2 (6 bases each). V shed 5 bases and J shed 8 bases, with 13 bases lying between them. Germline assignment: CDR1 SEHNR and CDR2 FQNEAQ (reference sequence). The CDR3 runs 12 residues. Written as DNA, the CDR3 is TGTGCCAGCAGCCTCCAGGGGAGGAAGCAGTACGTC. Its translation: CASSLQGRKQYV.

The V gene is TRBV3-1, the J gene TRBJ1-5, with a possible D match to TRBD1 (6 bases). V was trimmed by 2 bases and J by 3 bases, leaving 11 bases between them. This CDR3 contains 15 residues. Germline lookup yields CDR1 LGHDT and CDR2 YNNKEL (reference sequence). CDR3 nucleotide sequence: TGTGCCAGCAGCCAATTTGGACAGTCCAATCAGCCCCAGCATTTT. This sequence encodes CASSQFGQSNQPQHF.